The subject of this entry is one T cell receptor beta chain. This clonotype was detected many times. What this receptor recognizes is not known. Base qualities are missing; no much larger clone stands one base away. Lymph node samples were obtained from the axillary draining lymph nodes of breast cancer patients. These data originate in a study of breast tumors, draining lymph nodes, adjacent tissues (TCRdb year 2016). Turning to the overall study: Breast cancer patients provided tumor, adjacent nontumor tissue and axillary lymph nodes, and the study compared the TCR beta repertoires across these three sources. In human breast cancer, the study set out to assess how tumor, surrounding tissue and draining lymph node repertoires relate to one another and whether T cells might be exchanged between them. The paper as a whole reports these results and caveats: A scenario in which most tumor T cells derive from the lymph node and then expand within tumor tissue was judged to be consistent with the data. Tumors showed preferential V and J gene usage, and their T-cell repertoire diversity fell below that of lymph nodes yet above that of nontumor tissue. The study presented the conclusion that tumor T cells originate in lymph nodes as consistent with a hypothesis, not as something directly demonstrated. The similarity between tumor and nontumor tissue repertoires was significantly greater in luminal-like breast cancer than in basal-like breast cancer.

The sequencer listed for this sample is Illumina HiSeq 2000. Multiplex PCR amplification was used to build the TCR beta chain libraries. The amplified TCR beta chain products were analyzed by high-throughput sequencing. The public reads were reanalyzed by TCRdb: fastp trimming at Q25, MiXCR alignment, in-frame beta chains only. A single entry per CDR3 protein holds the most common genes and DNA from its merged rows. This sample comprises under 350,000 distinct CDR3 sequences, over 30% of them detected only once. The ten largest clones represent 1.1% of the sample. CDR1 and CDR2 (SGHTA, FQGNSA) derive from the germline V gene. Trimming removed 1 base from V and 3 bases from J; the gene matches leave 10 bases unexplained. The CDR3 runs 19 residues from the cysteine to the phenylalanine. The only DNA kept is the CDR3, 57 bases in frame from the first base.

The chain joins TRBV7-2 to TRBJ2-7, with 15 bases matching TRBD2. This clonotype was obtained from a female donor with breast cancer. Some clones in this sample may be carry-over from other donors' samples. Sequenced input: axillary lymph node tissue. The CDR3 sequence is CASSLEGRTSGRVDYEQYF. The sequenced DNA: TGTGCCAGCAGCTTAGAGGGTCGGACTAGCGGGAGGGTAGACTACGAGCAGTACTTC. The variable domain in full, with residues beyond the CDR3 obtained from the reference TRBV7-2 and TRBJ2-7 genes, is GAGVSQSPSNKVTEKGKDVELRCDPISGHTALYWYRQSLGQGLEFLIYFQGNSAPDKSGLPSDRFSAERTGGSVSTLTIQRTQQEDSAVYLCASSLEGRTSGRVDYEQYFGPGTRLTVT.